The 16 T cell receptor beta chains reported below all come from one sample, sequenced in a study of blood T cell repertoires in COVID-19 (dated by TCRdb to the early 2020s). Library method: the immunoSEQ multiplex PCR assay. TCRdb limited this immuneACCESS table to in-frame rearrangements with V and J called. A share of clones is missing; checked studies link under half to unresolved V genes, and the rest is unexplained. This sample holds approximately 280,000 clones; approximately 83% were observed only once. 9.5% to 11% of the sample lies in the top ten. Sequenced: peripheral blood. The receptor set was obtained from a woman in her seventies with acute or convalescent COVID-19.

The chain joins TRBV2 to TRBJ2-1, with 10 bases matching TRBD2. This CDR3 is 15 amino acids long. J lost 1 base, V lost 6 bases, and 3 bases had no gene match. Looked up from germline, CDR1 is SNHLY and CDR2 is FYNNEI. The CDR3 DNA follows: TGTGCCAGCAGGTTAGCGGGGGGTTCCTACAATGAGCAGTTCTTC. Translated, it gives CASRLAGGSYNEQFF.

The V and J genes are TRBV2 and TRBJ1-1; the D is unclear. Trimming took 8 bases from V and 1 from J, leaving 11 bases between them. Germline loops: CDR1 SNHLY, CDR2 FYNNEI. This CDR3 comprises 13 residues. CDR3 coding DNA: TGTGCCAGCGGGTGGAGGAGGAACACTGAAGCTTTCTTT. Translation gives CASGWRRNTEAFF.

The chain carries TRBV2 and TRBJ1-5, with D perhaps TRBD1 (5 bases). Trimming removed 0 bases at V and 7 bases at J, with 7 bases between. This CDR3 has 13 residues. Germline-derived CDR1 and CDR2 are SNHLY and FYNNEI. The CDR3: CASSEAQGQPQHF. The CDR3 DNA is TGTGCCAGCAGTGAAGCGCAGGGACAGCCCCAGCATTTT.

The genes are TRBV5-1 and TRBJ2-1; perhaps TRBD2 as D (6 bases). The CDR3 consists of 14 residues. The germline V gene has CDR1 SGHRS and CDR2 YFSETQ. The ends were cut back, 0 bases at V and 5 bases at J, with 9 bases in the middle. CDR3 nucleotides: TGCGCCAGCAGCTTGGCCTGGGGGGACAATGAGCAGTTCTTC. Its protein product is CASSLAWGDNEQFF.

With respect to this clone: This specimen includes other DNA sequences encoding the same CDR3. This chain links TRBV2 with TRBJ2-7, with 11 bases lining up with TRBD1. The J segment lost 4 bases and the V segment lost 6 bases, leaving 5 bases of the junction unmatched. The CDR3 sequence is 14 residues long. Germline V gene data show CDR1 as SNHLY and CDR2 as FYNNEI. This CDR3 is CASSRDRGVYEQYF. DNA for the CDR3: TGTGCCAGCAGCCGGGACAGGGGGGTGTACGAGCAGTACTTC.

CDR3 sequence reads: CASSVGGQLSGNTIYF. The CDR3 DNA reads TGTGCCAGCAGCGTAGGGGGACAGCTCTCTGGAAACACCATATATTTT. The chain couples TRBV9 to TRBJ1-3, with TRBD1 identical over 7 bases. CDR1 and CDR2 from the germline V gene are SGDLS and YYNGEE. Trimming took 0 bases from V and 0 from J; bases not matched to a gene: 3. The CDR3 spans 16 residues.

The J gene is TRBJ1-6, the V gene TRBV3-1 (or the pseudogene TRBV3-2); D ambiguous. Looked up from germline, CDR1 is LGHDT and CDR2 is YNNKEL (reference sequence). Trimming stripped 4 bases from V and 0 bases from J, with 7 bases between. CDR3 size: 15 residues. CDR3 nucleotides: TGTGCCAGCAGCCCCCGGAGCTCCTATAATTCACCCCTCCACTTT. Amino acid sequence: CASSPRSSYNSPLHF.

The rearrangement joins TRBV19 to TRBJ1-1, with TRBD1 matching 8 bases. The length of the CDR3 is 15 residues. Germline V lookup: CDR1 LNHDA, CDR2 SQIVND (reference sequence). Unmatched junction bases numbered 8, after V lost 7 bases and J lost 1 base. In nucleotides, the CDR3 is TGTGCCAGTACTTTTTATGACAGGGGGAACACTGAAGCTTTCTTT. Amino acid sequence: CASTFYDRGNTEAFF.

V and J are TRBV12-5 and TRBJ1-1; 7 bases agree with TRBD1. Per the germline V gene, CDR1 is LGHNT and CDR2 is FRNRAP. With 1 base clipped from V and 6 bases from J, the junction kept 5 bases outside the gene matches. CDR3 size: 14 residues. Here the CDR3 DNA reads TGTGCTAGTGGTTTGGCCGGACAGGTCTCTGAAGCTTTCTTT. It is translated as CASGLAGQVSEAFF.

The chain uses TRBV3-1 (or the pseudogene TRBV3-2) and TRBJ2-7; tentative D call: TRBD1 (5 bases). The V end lost 1 base, the J end lost 6 bases, and 13 bases lay between the germline ends. This CDR3 is 14 amino acids long. The germline V gene has CDR1 LGHDT and CDR2 YNNKEL (reference sequence). CDR3: CASSQVAGLAEQYF. CDR3 DNA: TGTGCCAGCAGCCAAGTAGCAGGGTTAGCCGAGCAGTACTTC.

Regarding this clone: The sample contains more than one DNA sequence encoding this CDR3. This chain uses TRBV4-1 with TRBJ2-7, with 9 bases lining up with TRBD1. Germline V gene lookup returns CDR1 MGHRA and CDR2 YSYEKL. This CDR3 region has 13 residues. The V gene end was trimmed by 3 bases and the J gene end by 5 bases; junction bases not matched to a gene: 2. The CDR3 nucleotides read TGCGCCAGCAGCCAGAGACAGGGGGACGAGCAGTACTTC. Amino acid sequence: CASSQRQGDEQYF.

This chain uses TRBV28 with TRBJ1-6; a possible D gene is TRBD1 (5 bases). The length of the CDR3 is 15 residues. Trimming took off 5 bases at V and 6 bases at J, with 14 bases between the two ends. Germline assignment: CDR1 MDHEN and CDR2 SYDVKM. CDR3 sequence reads: CASSTNRIPNSPLHF. The DNA of the CDR3 is TGTGCCAGCAGTACGAACAGGATCCCTAATTCACCCCTCCACTTT. Using reference TRBV28 and TRBJ1-6 for the parts outside the CDR3, the full variable domain is DVKVTQSSRYLVKRTGEKVFLECVQDMDHENMFWYRQDPGLGLRLIYFSYDVKMKEKGDIPEGYSVSREKKERFSLILESASTNQTSMYLCASSTNRIPNSPLHFGNGTRLTVT.

This sequence joins TRBV3-1 (or the pseudogene TRBV3-2) and TRBJ2-7; D might be TRBD2 (5 bases). The CDR3 totals 15 residues. V lost 4 bases and J lost 6, with 19 bases in between. Germline CDR1 LGHDT, CDR2 YNNKEL (reference sequence). The CDR3: CASSPADQRGGEQYF. CDR3 nucleotides: TGTGCCAGCAGCCCGGCGGACCAGCGAGGAGGCGAGCAGTACTTC.

This chain connects TRBV5-1 to TRBJ2-2, with D possibly matching TRBD2 (5 bases). From germline, CDR1 is SGHRS and CDR2 YFSETQ. The CDR3 contains 14 residues. V lost 3 bases and J lost 4, with 10 bases in between. CDR3 sequence: CASSSEGRTGELFF. CDR3 DNA: TGCGCCAGCAGCTCCGAGGGCCGCACCGGGGAGCTGTTTTTT.

The V and J genes are TRBV18 and TRBJ1-5; possibly TRBD1 for D (6 bases). CDR1 and CDR2 from the germline V gene are KGHSH and LQKENI. The CDR3 spans 16 residues. V lost 11 bases and J 2 bases, leaving 22 bases between the germline ends. The CDR3 is CASHGGYSGGNQPQHF. The CDR3, as DNA: TGTGCCTCTCACGGGGGGTACTCAGGGGGCAATCAGCCCCAGCATTTT.

This sequence joins TRBV2 and TRBJ1-1; D is possibly TRBD1 (5 bases). This CDR3 region has 14 residues. The ends were cut back, 5 bases at V and 7 bases at J, with 17 bases in the middle. CDR1 SNHLY and CDR2 FYNNEI come from the germline V gene. The CDR3 here is CASSFTRQPGEAFF. CDR3 DNA: TGTGCCAGCAGTTTTACCCGACAGCCGGGTGAAGCTTTCTTT.